This T cell receptor (beta chain) was retrieved from a study of neurological immune-mediated disorders. There are a few counts of this clonotype. Germline trimming cut 3 bases from V and 6 bases from J; bases unmatched to any gene: 7. The germline gives CDR1 WNHNN, CDR2 SYGVQD (reference sequence). CDR3 length equals 15 residues. From the 5' RACE reads, TCRdb called clonotypes with MiXCR, one entry per CDR3 protein. This sample has about 32,000 distinct CDR3 sequences, with 3.5% to 4% found just once. This rearrangement joins TRBV10-1 to TRBJ2-3, with TRBD1 identical over 9 bases. The sequence was collected from a man aged 30-40 years with multiple sclerosis. Source material: PBMCs. The CDR3 spells CASSEQGARGDTQYF. CDR3 nucleotide sequence: TGCGCCAGCAGTGAACAGGGGGCCCGGGGTGATACGCAGTATTTT.